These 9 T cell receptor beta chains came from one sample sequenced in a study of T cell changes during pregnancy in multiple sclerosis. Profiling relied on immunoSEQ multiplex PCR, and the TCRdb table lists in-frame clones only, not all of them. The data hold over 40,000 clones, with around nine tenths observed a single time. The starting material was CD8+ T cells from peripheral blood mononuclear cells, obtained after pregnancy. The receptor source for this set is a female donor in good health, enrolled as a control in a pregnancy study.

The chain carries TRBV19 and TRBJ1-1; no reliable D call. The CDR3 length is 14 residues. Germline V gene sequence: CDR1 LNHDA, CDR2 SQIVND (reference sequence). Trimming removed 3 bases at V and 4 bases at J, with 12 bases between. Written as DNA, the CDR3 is TGTGCCAGTAGTATCACAGAGCGGGGCACTGAAGCTTTCTTT. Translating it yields CASSITERGTEAFF.

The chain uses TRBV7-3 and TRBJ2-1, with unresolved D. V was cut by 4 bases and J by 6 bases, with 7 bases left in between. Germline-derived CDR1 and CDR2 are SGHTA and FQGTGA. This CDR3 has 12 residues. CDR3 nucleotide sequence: TGTGCCAGCAGCTACCCGGGCAATGAGCAGTTCTTC. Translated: CASSYPGNEQFF.

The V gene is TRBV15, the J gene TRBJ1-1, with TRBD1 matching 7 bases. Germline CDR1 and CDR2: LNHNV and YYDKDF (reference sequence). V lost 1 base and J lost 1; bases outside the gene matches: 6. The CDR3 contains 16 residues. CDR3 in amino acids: CATSRGRRGSNTEAFF. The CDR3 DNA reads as TGTGCCACCAGCAGAGGACGCAGGGGGTCGAACACTGAAGCTTTCTTT.

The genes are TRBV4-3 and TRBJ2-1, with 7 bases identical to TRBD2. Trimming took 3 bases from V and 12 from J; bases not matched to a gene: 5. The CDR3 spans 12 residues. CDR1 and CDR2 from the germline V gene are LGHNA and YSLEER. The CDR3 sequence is CASSHPREGQFF. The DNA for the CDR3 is TGCGCCAGCAGCCATCCTAGGGAGGGGCAGTTCTTC.

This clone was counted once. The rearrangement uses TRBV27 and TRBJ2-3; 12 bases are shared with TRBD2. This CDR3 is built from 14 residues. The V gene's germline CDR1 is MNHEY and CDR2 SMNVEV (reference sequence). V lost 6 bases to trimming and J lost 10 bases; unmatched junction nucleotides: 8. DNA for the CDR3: TGTGCCAGCAGCCCGGGACTAGCGGGCAGGGCGCAGTATTTT. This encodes CASSPGLAGRAQYF.

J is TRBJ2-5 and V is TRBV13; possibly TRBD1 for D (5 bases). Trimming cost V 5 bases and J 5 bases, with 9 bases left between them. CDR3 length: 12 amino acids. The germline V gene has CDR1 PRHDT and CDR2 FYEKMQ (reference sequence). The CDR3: CASSGAGETQYF. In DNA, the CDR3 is TGTGCCAGCAGCGGGGCAGGCGAGACCCAGTACTTC.

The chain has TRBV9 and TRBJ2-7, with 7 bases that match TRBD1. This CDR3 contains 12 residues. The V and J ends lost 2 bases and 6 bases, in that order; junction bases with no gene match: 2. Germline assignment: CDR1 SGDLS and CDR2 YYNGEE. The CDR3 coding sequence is TGTGCCAGCAGCGTGACAGGGCTCGAGCAGTACTTC. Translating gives CASSVTGLEQYF.

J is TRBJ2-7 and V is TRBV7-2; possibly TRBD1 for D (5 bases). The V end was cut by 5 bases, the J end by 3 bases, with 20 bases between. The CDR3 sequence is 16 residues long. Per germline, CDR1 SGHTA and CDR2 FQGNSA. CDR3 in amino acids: CASSPRESPKGYEQYF. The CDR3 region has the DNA TGTGCCAGCAGCCCCAGGGAATCCCCAAAGGGCTACGAGCAGTACTTC.

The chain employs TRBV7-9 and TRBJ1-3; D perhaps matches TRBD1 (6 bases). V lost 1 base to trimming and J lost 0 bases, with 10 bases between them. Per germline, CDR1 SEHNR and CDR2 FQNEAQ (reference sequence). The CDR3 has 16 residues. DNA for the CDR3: TGTGCCAGCAGCTTAGTGTTAGGGGGCTCTGGAAACACCATATATTTT. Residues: CASSLVLGGSGNTIYF.